This T cell receptor (beta chain) was obtained from a study of PD-1 blockade in mismatch repair-deficient tumors (dated by TCRdb to the late 2010s). Study-level background: The trial enrolled just over 85 consecutive patients with roughly 11 mismatch repair-deficient cancer types between 2013 and 2016, all previously treated and progressing. Tumor-associated T cell clones in the peripheral blood of patients responding to PD-1 blockade were tracked using deep sequencing of TCR CDR3 regions.

What the authors observed across the whole study: Clones residing in the tumor, which were often undetectable in blood before treatment, expanded quickly after pembrolizumab and then contracted, generally before radiologic responses.

There are 14 amino acids in the CDR3, from cysteine to phenylalanine inclusive. Just the 42-base CDR3 DNA is kept, in frame starting at base 1. Cut back by 2 bases and 5 bases, the V and J ends lie 13 bases apart. For CDR1 and CDR2, the germline V gene lists MDHEN and SYDVKM. For each enrolled patient, mismatch repair deficiency was established using either polymerase chain reaction or immunohistochemistry. TCR sequencing was carried out for a few patients who responded to pembrolizumab therapy. In the phase II trial, pembrolizumab PD-1 blockade was tested prospectively in advanced mismatch repair-deficient cancers, no matter which tissue of origin the cancers came from. Serial peripheral blood T cell samples were collected before and at multiple times after starting PD-1 blockade. Blood sampling times were reported as weeks after the first pembrolizumab dose. Remarks on this clone: No cognate antigen has been identified for it. Base qualities were left out, and no much larger clone turns up one base away.

Library creation used the immunoSEQ multiplex PCR assay. TCRdb mirrors the immuneACCESS table, restricted to in-frame sequences. Some clones are absent from its copies; in checked studies, under half trace to an unresolved V gene, and the reason for the others is unknown. The sample profile shows 100,000 to 150,000 clones; more than 70% of them were found once. The biggest ten clones account for about 10% of the sample. Here the chain combines TRBV28 and TRBJ2-7; the D gene is perhaps TRBD2, on 7 matching bases. The material was peripheral blood, obtained just over 70 weeks after starting pembrolizumab. The TCR sequence derives from an adult with mismatch repair-deficient cancer. The DNA reads TGTGCCAGCAGTTTACTTTCGGGGGGCCACGAGCAGTACTTC. It encodes CASSLLSGGHEQYF.